The clone carrying this T cell receptor beta chain was seen once. Its antigen is not known. The data were taken from a study of human thymus T cells. Findings and caveats of the study: Repertoires from thymus and blood appeared to show biased V and J gene usage.

The repertoire was sequenced with immunoSEQ multiplex PCR; TCRdb's copy has only in-frame clones and lacks some. The sample contains 35,000 to 55,000 clones, approximately 93% of which appear only once. V shed 4 bases, J shed 3 bases, and the junction held 4 bases outside the gene matches. This CDR3 has 14 amino acids. Germline V gene lookup returns CDR1 LNHDA and CDR2 SQIVND (reference sequence). A roughly 0.45-1 mL peripheral blood aliquot was taken intraoperatively from four of eight donors. This sequence originates from a boy under three years old with a congenital heart defect but otherwise immunologically healthy. The chain couples TRBV19 to TRBJ2-7; 9 bases match TRBD2. What was sequenced was blood. The CDR3: CASSSRSGGYEQYF. The DNA of the CDR3 is TGTGCCAGTAGTAGCCGTAGCGGGGGCTACGAGCAGTACTTC.